Following are 3 T cell receptor beta chains from one sample sequenced in a study of T cell repertoires in cytomegalovirus infection. Each CDR3 protein gets one entry after TCRdb re-called the reads with MiXCR. The sample lists around 230,000 distinct CDR3 sequences, approximately 7% seen once, with about 6% in the top ten. Sequences were obtained from PBMCs. The receptors originated from a human donor in good health (CMV status not recorded). Some clones in this sample may be carry-over from other donors' samples.

This clonotype was seen ten or more times. The J gene is TRBJ2-7, the V gene TRBV7-6; D ambiguous. Per the germline V gene, CDR1 is SGHVS and CDR2 is FNYEAQ. V shed 4 bases and J shed 0 bases, with 10 bases lying between them. This CDR3 spans 14 amino acids. The CDR3 here is CASSSSVGSYEQYF. In DNA, the CDR3 is TGTGCCAGCAGCTCTTCCGTAGGCTCCTACGAGCAGTACTTC.

This clonotype was seen repeatedly, ten times or more. The J gene is TRBJ1-2, the V gene TRBV20-1, with 8 positions matching TRBD1. The CDR3 loop spans 13 amino acids. Losses at the gene ends were 4 bases for V and 7 bases for J; bases not matched to a gene: 8. CDR1 and CDR2 (germline): DFQATT, SNEGSKA (reference sequence). The DNA for the CDR3 is TGCAGTGCTACCCGGACAGGGACAAGTGGCTACACCTTC. This codes for CSATRTGTSGYTF.

Many counts were recorded for this clonotype. The chain links TRBV7-9 to TRBJ2-2, with TRBD2 matching over 8 bases. The CDR3 extends over 16 amino acids. V was pared by 5 bases and J by 4 bases, with 9 bases of the junction left unmatched. In germline, CDR1 is SEHNR, CDR2 FQNEAQ (reference sequence). CDR3 loop: CASSQRLARITGELFF. The CDR3 DNA is TGTGCCAGCAGCCAGAGACTAGCGAGGATCACCGGGGAGCTGTTTTTT.